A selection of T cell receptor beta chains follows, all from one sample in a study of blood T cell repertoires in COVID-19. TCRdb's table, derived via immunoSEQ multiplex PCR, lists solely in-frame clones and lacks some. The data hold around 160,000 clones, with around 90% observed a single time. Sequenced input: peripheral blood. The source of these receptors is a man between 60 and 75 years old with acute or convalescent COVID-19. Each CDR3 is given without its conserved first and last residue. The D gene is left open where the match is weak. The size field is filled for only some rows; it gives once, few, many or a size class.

cdr3_aa: ASSLGTSNYGYT
d_call: -
v_call: TRBV5-1
clone_size: -

cdr3_aa: ASSIGGTQPQH
d_call: -
v_call: TRBV19
clone_size: -

cdr3_aa: ASSQIIGGSNQPQH
d_call: TRBD1
v_call: TRBV4-1
clone_size: -

cdr3_aa: ASSLRGQPQH
d_call: TRBD1
v_call: TRBV2
clone_size: few

cdr3_aa: ASSEEIRGYGYT
d_call: -
v_call: TRBV2
clone_size: few

cdr3_aa: ASSGQVSGLRVYGYT
d_call: -
v_call: TRBV6-1
clone_size: -

cdr3_aa: ASSLVDRNNEQF
d_call: -
v_call: TRBV5-4
clone_size: -

cdr3_aa: ASSQAFGQITNSPLH
d_call: -
v_call: TRBV4-2
clone_size: -

cdr3_aa: ASRDSPEAF
d_call: -
v_call: TRBV6-5
clone_size: -

cdr3_aa: ASSGQDAYNEQF
d_call: -
v_call: TRBV2
clone_size: -

cdr3_aa: AAGGRQGGSQPQH
d_call: -
v_call: TRBV15
clone_size: -

cdr3_aa: ASSPQGQVSGNTIY
d_call: TRBD1
v_call: TRBV18
clone_size: once

cdr3_aa: ASSPRDRGWISPLH
d_call: TRBD1
v_call: TRBV3-1/TRBV3-2
clone_size: few

cdr3_aa: ASSLWTSGGFTDTQY
d_call: TRBD2
v_call: TRBV27
clone_size: -

cdr3_aa: ASRLQGSGNTIY
d_call: -
v_call: TRBV2
clone_size: -

cdr3_aa: ASSEMVTP
d_call: -
v_call: TRBV2
clone_size: -

cdr3_aa: ASSQGLAANTGELF
d_call: TRBD2
v_call: TRBV4-2
clone_size: few

cdr3_aa: ASSLLGATRGNEQF
d_call: -
v_call: TRBV27
clone_size: -

cdr3_aa: ASSGFRTGLNNEQF
d_call: TRBD1
v_call: TRBV6-1
clone_size: -

cdr3_aa: ASKSLGRTEAF
d_call: -
v_call: TRBV12-3/TRBV12-4
clone_size: -

cdr3_aa: ASSLGPSGGPRETQY
d_call: TRBD2
v_call: TRBV5-6
clone_size: once

cdr3_aa: ASSPQGDNTGELF
d_call: TRBD1
v_call: TRBV18
clone_size: -

cdr3_aa: ASSPPVAGTHTEAF
d_call: -
v_call: TRBV18
clone_size: -